This T cell receptor beta chain was observed in a study of T cells expressing NK-cell markers. Reprocessing the 5' RACE reads, TCRdb reports a single entry for every CDR3 protein and omits DNA. The sample totals approximately 440,000 distinct CDR3 sequences. The CDR3 runs to 16 residues. The chain links TRBV12-3 or TRBV12-4 to TRBJ2-3. This sequence was found in a woman between 45 and 60 years old in good health. Sequenced: blood T cells: a sorted CD56 or NKG2C T cell subset, CD4+ or CD8+ T cells, or bulk PBMC T cells (not recorded which). The CDR3 loop is CASSFKLAAGTDTQYF.